This T cell receptor beta chain stems from a study of TIL therapy for anti-PD-1-resistant metastatic lung cancer. Looking at the study overall: Half of patients were current or former smokers.

The libraries were made with immunoSEQ v3. Survey-level samples got 1.5 million to 2.5 million read pairs; deep-level samples got about 4.5-6.5 million. Generated by immunoSEQ multiplex PCR, the TCRdb table keeps only in-frame clones and is missing some. The sample has approximately 45,000 clones, 70% to 85% seen once. Whole-study findings and limits: Infused TIL clonotypes partially replaced the baseline blood repertoire, then decayed over months.

Time point: pre-treatment sample, taken before nivolumab and TIL therapy. Enrollment ran from late 2017 to January 2020. This clone came up once. The antigen remains unidentified. The specimen was blood, collected at baseline. The sequence came from a man between 65 and 85 years old with non-small cell lung cancer.

For the CDR3, the DNA is TGTGCCACCAGCAGAGAAACCCGACCGGGACTAGCGGGAGGGCCGAGCGGGGAGCTGTTTTTT. This translates into CATSRETRPGLAGGPSGELFF. The J gene is TRBJ2-2, the V gene TRBV15; TRBD2 agrees at 16 bases. Germline CDR1 reads LNHNV; CDR2 reads YYDKDF (reference sequence). This CDR3 contains 21 residues. V shed 0 bases, J shed 7 bases, and the junction held 14 bases outside the gene matches.